The clone carrying this T cell receptor (beta chain) came up once. The junction departs from germline at one end; a sequencing error may be responsible. Germline V lookup: CDR1 SQVTM, CDR2 ANQGSEA. This CDR3 comprises 13 residues. Sequenced by immunoSEQ multiplex PCR; TCRdb stores in-frame clones only, minus some. Among 140,000 to 150,000 clones listed, roughly 89% were seen once. The data were obtained in a study of blood T cell repertoires in COVID-19. Looking at the study overall: Nucleic acid was either cDNA or gDNA, and it came from T cells, B-cell-depleted T cells, or PBMCs.

The Seattle site enrolled patients during active infection and followed them longitudinally. Material for sequencing was peripheral blood. The receptor was derived from a man aged 30 to 39 with COVID-19, enrolled during active disease. The V call is TRBV29-1, the J call TRBJ2-7; 10 bases map to TRBD2. The CDR3 DNA reads TGCAGCGTGGAAGCGGGAGGGCCATACGAGCAGTACTTC. It is translated as CSVEAGGPYEQYF.